Below, 32 T cell receptor beta chains from the same sample are listed, as sequenced in a study of blood T cell repertoires in COVID-19. The repertoire was sequenced with immunoSEQ multiplex PCR; TCRdb's copy has only in-frame clones and lacks some. The data show hundreds of thousands of clones, 88% seen once. The sequenced material came from peripheral blood. The source of these receptors is a woman between 50 and 59 years old with active or convalescent COVID-19.

The V gene is TRBV27, the J gene TRBJ1-4, with D possibly matching TRBD1 (5 bases). The V end was cut by 3 bases, the J end by 8 bases, with 10 bases between. The CDR3 spans 13 residues. The germline V gene has CDR1 MNHEY and CDR2 SMNVEV (reference sequence). This CDR3 is CASSFGGAEKLFF. The CDR3 DNA reads as TGTGCCAGCAGTTTCGGAGGGGCGGAAAAACTGTTTTTT.

The V and J genes are TRBV5-4 and TRBJ2-3; a possible D gene is TRBD2 (6 bases). CDR3 length: 14 amino acids. CDR1 is SGHNT and CDR2 is YYREEE in the germline V gene (reference sequence). V was clipped by 3 bases and J by 0 bases, with 8 bases between them. CDR3 DNA sequence: TGTGCCAGCAGCTACGGGAGTAGCACAGATACGCAGTATTTT. Protein: CASSYGSSTDTQYF.

Here the CDR3 reads CASSQLLGPTEAFF. As DNA, the CDR3 is TGTGCCAGCAGCCAACTACTAGGGCCGACTGAAGCTTTCTTT. V and J are TRBV7-3 and TRBJ1-1; D not resolved. CDR1 is SGHTA and CDR2 is FQGTGA in the germline V gene. CDR3 size: 14 residues. The V gene lost 5 bases and the J gene lost 5 bases, with 15 bases spanning the gap.

There are a few counts of this clone. This rearrangement joins TRBV7-9 to TRBJ1-5; D is perhaps TRBD1 (5 bases). The CDR3 sequence is 17 residues long. Trimming stripped 3 bases from V and 4 bases from J, with 19 bases between. From germline, CDR1 is SEHNR and CDR2 FQNEAQ (reference sequence). The CDR3 nucleotides are TGTGCCAGCAGCTTGATTGGGGGGTTTGGTCCGAATCAGCCCCAGCATTTT. Translation gives CASSLIGGFGPNQPQHF. Filled out from reference TRBV7-9 and TRBJ1-5, the complete variable domain reads DTGVSQNPRHKITKRGQNVTFRCDPISEHNRLYWYRQTLGQGPEFLTYFQNEAQLEKSRLLSDRFSAERPKGSFSTLEIQRTEQGDSAMYLCASSLIGGFGPNQPQHFGDGTRLSIL.

The chain combines TRBV7-2 with TRBJ2-6, with 9 positions matching TRBD1. Germline V gene data show CDR1 as SGHTA and CDR2 as FQGNSA. There are 17 residues in the CDR3. Unmatched junction bases numbered 0, after V lost 0 bases and J lost 0 bases. CDR3 DNA: TGTGCCAGCAGCTTAGCGGGACAGGGCTCTGGGGCCAACGTCCTGACTTTC. It yields the protein CASSLAGQGSGANVLTF.

The V gene is TRBV29-1, the J gene TRBJ1-5; TRBD1 matches 10 bases. J was trimmed by 5 bases and V by 5 bases; bases with no gene match: 6. This CDR3 comprises 14 residues. Germline-derived CDR1 and CDR2 are SQVTM and ANQGSEA. In nucleotides, the CDR3 is TGCAGCGTTAGTGGGACAGGGGTTTATCAGCCCCAGCATTTT. This encodes CSVSGTGVYQPQHF.

This rearrangement joins TRBV27 to TRBJ1-6; no clear D. Trimming pared 2 bases from V and 8 bases from J, leaving 7 bases between. The CDR3 totals 13 residues. The germline CDR1 and CDR2 sequences are MNHEY and SMNVEV (reference sequence). The CDR3 region has the DNA TGTGCCAGCAGTTTAGGGCTGTATTCACCCCTCCACTTT. Translation gives CASSLGLYSPLHF.

For the CDR3, the DNA is TGTGCCAGCAGTTTACAGGGGCCTTCTGGCTACACCTTC. Its protein is CASSLQGPSGYTF. This sequence joins TRBV27 and TRBJ1-2; tentatively, D is TRBD1 (6 bases). Germline loops: CDR1 MNHEY, CDR2 SMNVEV (reference sequence). The CDR3 length is 13 residues. V lost 2 bases to trimming and J lost 7 bases, with 11 bases between them.

The chain employs TRBV5-1 and TRBJ1-1, with D perhaps matching TRBD1 (6 bases). The CDR3 covers 14 residues. Per the germline V gene, CDR1 is SGHRS and CDR2 is YFSETQ. The V end lost 2 bases, the J end lost 1 base, and 9 bases lay between the germline ends. The CDR3 DNA reads as TGCGCCAGCAGCTTTTCGGGACAGAACACTGAAGCTTTCTTT. It codes for CASSFSGQNTEAFF.

The V gene is TRBV7-2, the J gene TRBJ2-4; 7 nucleotides agree with TRBD2. Trimming cost V 1 base and J 0 bases; bases outside gene matches: 9. CDR1 is SGHTA, CDR2 FQGNSA, per germline. CDR3 size: 18 residues. The CDR3 nucleotides are TGTGCCAGCAGCTTAGTAGCTGGGGGGGGACTAGCCAAAAACATTCAGTACTTC. It specifies CASSLVAGGGLAKNIQYF.

This chain links TRBV19 with TRBJ2-7; 7 nucleotides agree with TRBD2. The CDR3 sequence is 15 residues long. Germline values: CDR1 LNHDA, CDR2 SQIVND (reference sequence). With V trimmed by 7 bases and J by 5 bases, 14 bases remained unmatched. The CDR3 DNA reads as TGTGCCAGTACTCCAACCTGGGGGGGGTTAAACGAGCAGTACTTC. Translation: CASTPTWGGLNEQYF.

This clone has only a few counts. The V call is TRBV24-1, the J call TRBJ1-2; 9 bases fit TRBD1. CDR1 and CDR2 from the germline V gene are KGHDR and SFDVKD. The J segment lost 8 bases and the V segment lost 4 bases, leaving 7 bases of the junction unmatched. CDR3 size: 14 residues. CDR3 residues: CATSDPWTGDGYTF. Written as DNA, the CDR3 is TGTGCCACCAGTGACCCATGGACAGGGGACGGCTACACCTTC.

The chain links TRBV7-8 to TRBJ1-2, with 8 bases aligning to TRBD1. The CDR3 length is 14 residues. Germline CDR1 SGHVS, CDR2 FQNEAQ. J gave up 5 bases and V 5 bases, and 7 bases lay outside the gene matches. CDR3 residues: CASSKAGGAYGYTF. The CDR3 DNA is TGTGCCAGCAGCAAGGCAGGGGGCGCGTATGGCTACACCTTC.

The gene calls are TRBV9 and TRBJ2-7, with D possibly TRBD2 on 6 matching bases. The CDR3 is made up of 15 amino acids. V lost 2 bases and J lost 1, with 13 bases in between. Germline CDR1 and CDR2: SGDLS and YYNGEE. The CDR3 spells CASSVGLAKSYEQYF. CDR3 DNA sequence: TGTGCCAGCAGCGTTGGGCTAGCGAAATCCTACGAGCAGTACTTC.

As to this clone: The junction differs from germline at one of its ends, possibly a read error. The chain couples TRBV5-1 to TRBJ1-2; 9 bases are shared with TRBD1. Germline lookup yields CDR1 SGHRS and CDR2 YFSETQ. The CDR3 is made up of 11 amino acids. In DNA, the CDR3 is TGCGCCAGCAGCCAGGACAGGGGAGTGGTCTTC. Amino acids: CASSQDRGVVF.

The chain recombines TRBV5-1 with TRBJ2-1, with 15 positions matching TRBD2. J lost 10 bases, V lost 4 bases, and 6 bases had no gene match. Germline lookup yields CDR1 SGHRS and CDR2 YFSETQ. This CDR3 spans 15 amino acids. In DNA form, the CDR3 reads TGCGCCAGCAGCCTTTCCGGGACTAGCGGGAGGGAGCAGTTCTTC. Translated: CASSLSGTSGREQFF.

The J gene is TRBJ1-3, the V gene TRBV7-2, with TRBD1 as a possible D gene (6 bases). Germline-derived CDR1 and CDR2 are SGHTA and FQGNSA. V dropped 7 bases and J dropped 0 bases, with 16 bases sitting between them. This CDR3 has 16 residues. The CDR3 sequence: CASTSGGANSGNTIYF. As DNA, the CDR3 is TGTGCCAGCACATCGGGGGGGGCGAACTCTGGAAACACCATATATTTT.

The gene calls are TRBV12-3 or TRBV12-4 and TRBJ1-2; D gene unclear. V dropped 8 bases and J dropped 8 bases, with 12 bases sitting between them. This CDR3 is 11 amino acids long. CDR3 in amino acids: CASGRVQGYTF. DNA for the CDR3: TGTGCCAGCGGCCGGGTGCAGGGCTACACCTTC.

The J gene is TRBJ2-7, the V gene TRBV5-1; 9 positions match TRBD2. This CDR3 spans 16 amino acids. V gave up 0 bases and J gave up 3 bases; unmatched junction bases: 7. Germline V lookup: CDR1 SGHRS, CDR2 YFSETQ. The CDR3 protein is CASSLVSSGAYYEQYF. Written as DNA, the CDR3 is TGCGCCAGCAGCTTGGTTTCTAGCGGGGCTTACTACGAGCAGTACTTC.

This clone was seen a single time. This rearrangement joins TRBV7-2 to TRBJ2-3, with 11 nucleotides matching TRBD2. The length of the CDR3 is 19 residues. J was trimmed by 1 base and V by 5 bases; bases with no gene match: 14. CDR1 is SGHTA, CDR2 FQGNSA, per germline. The CDR3 sequence: CASSPNTGTSGPRTDTQYF. The CDR3 coding sequence is TGTGCCAGCAGCCCTAATACCGGGACTAGCGGACCTCGCACAGATACGCAGTATTTT.

This clone was counted a few times. The chain combines TRBV6-1 with TRBJ1-1; no reliable D call. V lost 2 bases to trimming and J lost 1 base, with 11 bases between them. This CDR3 is built from 15 residues. Looked up from germline, CDR1 is MNHNS and CDR2 is SASEGT. In DNA form, the CDR3 reads TGTGCCAGCAGTGAATGGCCGAAGAAGAACACTGAAGCTTTCTTT. Translation gives CASSEWPKKNTEAFF.

V and J are TRBV10-3 and TRBJ1-2, with 8 bases that match TRBD1. J lost 3 bases, V lost 10 bases, and 7 bases had no gene match. The CDR3 runs to 13 residues. Germline-derived CDR1 and CDR2 are ENHRY and SYGVKD. The DNA of the CDR3 is TGTGCCACGGAGGACAGGGTGGACTATGGCTACACCTTC. Translation: CATEDRVDYGYTF.

On this clone itself: At the DNA level, this CDR3 is encoded by other sequences in the same sample as well. CDR3 residues: CASSQGTNSPLHF. In DNA form, the CDR3 reads TGCGCCAGCAGCCAGGGGACCAATTCACCCCTCCACTTT. V and J are TRBV5-1 and TRBJ1-6, with D perhaps TRBD1 (6 bases). Trimming removed 4 bases from V and 7 bases from J, with 9 bases in between. The germline gives CDR1 SGHRS, CDR2 YFSETQ. The CDR3 covers 13 residues.

This clone was observed a few times. The V call is TRBV7-9, the J call TRBJ1-6; 7 bases fit TRBD1. Germline lookup yields CDR1 SEHNR and CDR2 FQNEAQ (reference sequence). With 5 bases clipped from V and 8 bases from J, the junction kept 6 bases outside the gene matches. The CDR3 spans 14 residues. CDR3 nucleotide sequence: TGTGCCAGCAGCCGACAGGGTACTGATTCACCCCTCCACTTT. Translating it yields CASSRQGTDSPLHF.

This chain joins TRBV12-3 or TRBV12-4 and TRBJ2-2; weak D call: TRBD2 (5 bases). V dropped 5 bases and J dropped 6 bases, with 10 bases sitting between them. The CDR3 runs 13 residues. CDR3 sequence (DNA): TGTGCCAGCAGTCCGGCACTAGCCGGGGAGCTGTTTTTT. Protein: CASSPALAGELFF.

V is TRBV6-5 and J is TRBJ1-5, with unresolved D. CDR1 is MNHEY, CDR2 SVGAGI, per germline. V gave up 5 bases and J gave up 2 bases, with 7 bases separating them. The CDR3 loop spans 13 amino acids. CDR3 sequence reads: CASSREGNQPQHF. CDR3 sequence (DNA): TGTGCCAGCAGTCGAGAAGGCAATCAGCCCCAGCATTTT.

The chain is built from TRBV4-2 and TRBJ2-2; 7 bases agree with TRBD2. Germline lookup yields CDR1 LGHNA and CDR2 YNFKEQ. The CDR3 runs to 16 residues. After removal of 4 bases from V and 3 bases from J, the junction contained 8 bases not matched to a gene. The CDR3 nucleotides read TGTGCCAGCAGCCGGAAAGCGGGAAAGGACACCGGGGAGCTGTTTTTT. It encodes CASSRKAGKDTGELFF.

The J gene is TRBJ2-7, the V gene TRBV7-9; 9 bases agree with TRBD1. The CDR3 sequence is 13 residues long. V gave up 5 bases and J gave up 4 bases; unmatched junction bases: 3. Per germline, CDR1 SEHNR and CDR2 FQNEAQ (reference sequence). Here the CDR3 DNA reads TGTGCCAGCAGCCGGGACAGGGTGTACGAGCAGTACTTC. Encoded protein: CASSRDRVYEQYF.

The chain joins TRBV5-1 to TRBJ2-3, with D possibly matching TRBD1 (5 bases). V gave up 2 bases and J gave up 1 base, with 17 bases separating them. From germline, CDR1 is SGHRS and CDR2 YFSETQ. The CDR3 is made up of 17 amino acids. CDR3 sequence: CASSFNRRSQGTDTQYF. The DNA for the CDR3 is TGCGCCAGCAGCTTTAACAGGAGATCACAGGGCACAGATACGCAGTATTTT.

The chain carries TRBV3-1 (or the pseudogene TRBV3-2) and TRBJ1-2; D is unresolved. The CDR3 contains 14 residues. Germline CDR1 LGHDT, CDR2 YNNKEL (reference sequence). The germline V and J ends were trimmed by 0 bases and 13 bases, with 18 bases remaining between them. CDR3 nucleotide sequence: TGTGCCAGCAGCCAAGATTTAGGGAAGGGAGGGAGCACCTTC. Encoded protein: CASSQDLGKGGSTF.

Only a few counts were recorded for this clone. This chain links TRBV24-1 with TRBJ1-3; unclear D gene. CDR3 length: 14 residues. The germline V gene encodes CDR1 KGHDR and CDR2 SFDVKD. Between the trimmed V and J ends, which lost 4 bases and 2 bases, there was a span of 8 bases. This CDR3 is CATSERQAGNTIYF. Here the CDR3 DNA reads TGTGCCACCAGTGAAAGGCAGGCTGGAAACACCATATATTTT.

The table lists this clone with a few counts. The J gene is TRBJ1-1, the V gene TRBV11-1, with TRBD1 matching over 12 bases. Germline CDR1 is SGHAT and CDR2 is FQDESV (reference sequence). The CDR3 extends over 16 amino acids. Germline trimming cut 5 bases from V and 2 bases from J; bases unmatched to any gene: 6. CDR3 loop: CASSAGQGALNTEAFF. The CDR3 DNA follows: TGTGCCAGCAGCGCGGGACAGGGGGCACTTAACACTGAAGCTTTCTTT. Full variable domain (outside the CDR3, taken from reference TRBV11-1 and TRBJ1-1): EAEVAQSPRYKITEKSQAVAFWCDPISGHATLYWYRQILGQGPELLVQFQDESVVDDSQLPKDRFSAERLKGVDSTLKIQPAELGDSAMYLCASSAGQGALNTEAFFGQGTRLTVV.